These 17 T cell receptor beta chains were all obtained from the same sample, sequenced in a study of control samples from healthy donors and cancer patients. TCRdb keeps only in-frame clones here, not all; method: immunoSEQ multiplex PCR. Here the sample spans 65,000 to 90,000 clones, over 90% being singletons. The sample consisted of blood. The receptors originated from a woman aged 25 to 39 in good health.

V and J are TRBV9 and TRBJ1-5; no reliable D call. V lost 0 bases to trimming and J lost 5 bases, with 6 bases between them. There are 13 residues in the CDR3. Germline CDR1 and CDR2: SGDLS and YYNGEE. DNA for the CDR3: TGTGCCAGCAGCGTAGATCCGGATCAGCCCCAGCATTTT. Translation gives CASSVDPDQPQHF.

The CDR3 bases are TGCGCCAGCAGCTTTACGGGAACAAACGAGCAGTACTTC. Amino acids: CASSFTGTNEQYF. The chain combines TRBV5-1 with TRBJ2-7; TRBD2 might be the D (5 bases). Germline values: CDR1 SGHRS, CDR2 YFSETQ. The CDR3 extends over 13 amino acids. Trimming shortened V by 2 bases and J by 5 bases, and 11 bases separated the two germline ends.

The chain carries TRBV10-2 and TRBJ2-2; the D gene is possibly TRBD1 (6 bases). The CDR3 length is 17 residues. V lost 2 bases to trimming and J lost 1 base, with 14 bases between them. Germline lookup yields CDR1 WSHSY and CDR2 SAAADI. The CDR3 loop reads CASSEALPGQNTGELFF. CDR3 nucleotides: TGCGCCAGCAGTGAGGCCTTACCGGGACAGAACACCGGGGAGCTGTTTTTT.

V and J are TRBV7-9 and TRBJ1-2; TRBD1 matches 11 bases. The CDR3 is made up of 15 amino acids. Trimming cost V 4 bases and J 8 bases; bases outside gene matches: 9. Germline V lookup: CDR1 SEHNR, CDR2 FQNEAQ (reference sequence). The CDR3 sequence: CASSSGGQGAGGYTF. The CDR3 DNA follows: TGTGCCAGCAGCTCTGGAGGACAGGGGGCAGGAGGCTACACCTTC.

Here the CDR3 DNA reads TGTGCCAGCAGTTTAACATGGGGAAGCACCGGGGAGCTGTTTTTT. Its protein is CASSLTWGSTGELFF. This chain joins TRBV27 and TRBJ2-2; no clear D. Germline CDR1 reads MNHEY; CDR2 reads SMNVEV (reference sequence). V was cut by 2 bases and J by 4 bases, with 11 bases left in between. The CDR3 contains 15 residues.

The J gene is TRBJ1-2, the V gene TRBV28, with D tentatively TRBD1 (5 bases). Germline values: CDR1 MDHEN, CDR2 SYDVKM. The CDR3 runs to 12 residues. Trimming stripped 11 bases from V and 3 bases from J, with 13 bases between. CDR3 protein: CASGTGYYGYTF. The DNA of the CDR3 is TGTGCCTCGGGGACCGGTTACTATGGCTACACCTTC.

The chain uses TRBV5-6 and TRBJ1-1; D call uncertain. The CDR3 has 15 amino acids. Trimming took 4 bases from V and 2 from J, leaving 15 bases between them. CDR1 is SGHDT, CDR2 YYEEEE, per germline. The CDR3 here is CASSMGDGKNTEAFF. CDR3 DNA sequence: TGTGCCAGCAGCATGGGCGACGGGAAAAACACTGAAGCTTTCTTT.

The CDR3 region has the DNA TGCAGTGCTAGTCCACTAGCGGGCTACCTTAGCACAGATACGCAGTATTTT. Its translation is CSASPLAGYLSTDTQYF. J is TRBJ2-3 and V is TRBV20-1, with 9 bases identical to TRBD2. V gave up 3 bases and J gave up 0 bases; unmatched junction bases: 10. Per the germline V gene, CDR1 is DFQATT and CDR2 is SNEGSKA (reference sequence). The CDR3 length is 17 residues.

The CDR3: CASRGRTVYEQYF. CDR3 DNA sequence: TGTGCCAGCAGGGGGAGGACGGTGTACGAGCAGTACTTC. The genes are TRBV2 and TRBJ2-7, with D possibly TRBD2 on 6 matching bases. V was trimmed by 6 bases and J by 4 bases, leaving 13 bases between them. CDR1 and CDR2 (germline): SNHLY, FYNNEI. This CDR3 is built from 13 residues.

The rearrangement joins TRBV10-2 to TRBJ2-5; D ambiguous. Germline V gene lookup returns CDR1 WSHSY and CDR2 SAAADI. The CDR3 is 14 amino acids. Trimming shortened V by 4 bases and J by 3 bases, and 12 bases separated the two germline ends. CDR3 region: CASSAVRVEETQYF. Written as DNA, the CDR3 is TGCGCCAGCAGTGCTGTCCGGGTTGAAGAGACCCAGTACTTC.

The V call is TRBV18, the J call TRBJ2-6; TRBD1 agrees at 7 bases. V lost 0 bases to trimming and J lost 12 bases; unmatched junction nucleotides: 5. The germline V gene encodes CDR1 KGHSH and CDR2 LQKENI. The CDR3 contains 14 residues. Here the CDR3 DNA reads TGTGCCAGCTCACCACCGGGACAGCCCTCCGTCCTGACTTTC. It yields the protein CASSPPGQPSVLTF.

V is TRBV19 and J is TRBJ2-7, with D possibly TRBD2 on 5 matching bases. Between the trimmed V and J ends, which lost 1 base and 0 bases, there was a span of 10 bases. CDR3 length equals 15 residues. The V gene's germline CDR1 is LNHDA and CDR2 SQIVND (reference sequence). Here the CDR3 reads CASSIGPGSSYEQYF. CDR3 bases: TGTGCCAGTAGTATAGGTCCGGGGAGCTCCTACGAGCAGTACTTC.

The chain couples TRBV13 to TRBJ2-1; possibly TRBD1 for D (6 bases). Trimming took 4 bases from V and 7 from J, leaving 11 bases between them. CDR1 is PRHDT, CDR2 FYEKMQ, per germline (reference sequence). The CDR3 is 13 amino acids. The CDR3 loop is CASSYHQGNEQFF. The CDR3 DNA follows: TGTGCCAGCAGCTACCACCAGGGGAATGAGCAGTTCTTC.

The V gene is TRBV3-1 (or the pseudogene TRBV3-2), the J gene TRBJ1-1; D is ambiguous. The CDR3 has 14 residues. Per germline, CDR1 LGHDT and CDR2 YNNKEL (reference sequence). V gave up 3 bases and J gave up 5 bases, with 13 bases separating them. The CDR3: CASSHISGETEAFF. CDR3 DNA sequence: TGTGCCAGCAGCCATATTTCCGGGGAAACTGAAGCTTTCTTT.

This clone was seen once. The V call is TRBV2, the J call TRBJ2-7; TRBD1 agrees at 9 bases. Germline CDR1 is SNHLY and CDR2 is FYNNEI. The CDR3 spans 15 residues. The J segment lost 0 bases and the V segment lost 6 bases, leaving 6 bases of the junction unmatched. The CDR3 region is CASREGQGGSYEQYV. CDR3 sequence (DNA): TGTGCCAGCAGAGAGGGACAGGGAGGCTCCTACGAGCAGTACGTC.

The V gene is TRBV9, the J gene TRBJ2-1, with D perhaps matching TRBD2 (5 bases). The CDR3 has 12 residues. The germline V gene has CDR1 SGDLS and CDR2 YYNGEE. The ends were cut back, 2 bases at V and 10 bases at J, with 10 bases in the middle. CDR3 loop: CASSVRSGEQFF. Written as DNA, the CDR3 is TGTGCCAGCAGCGTCCGGAGCGGAGAGCAGTTCTTC.

This sequence joins TRBV19 and TRBJ1-2; D remains ambiguous. Per germline, CDR1 LNHDA and CDR2 SQIVND (reference sequence). The germline V and J ends were trimmed by 1 base and 5 bases, with 14 bases remaining between them. This CDR3 is 15 amino acids long. Here the CDR3 reads CASSIAVGADYGYTF. Written as DNA, the CDR3 is TGTGCCAGTAGTATAGCCGTGGGTGCTGATTATGGCTACACCTTC.